These 29 T cell receptor beta chains share one sample of origin, sequenced in a study of CXCR3-negative and CXCR3-positive naive CD8 T cells. The method, 5' RACE with UMI labels, was used to prepare the TRB cDNA libraries. Following a re-call of the 5' RACE reads, TCRdb has one entry per CDR3 protein and lacks DNA. The sample has about 82,000 distinct CDR3 sequences; the top ten hold roughly 1.1%. Source material: naive CXCR3- CD8+ T cells from blood. As to subset: CD45RO-CCR7+CD27+CD95- naive CD8+ T cells lacking CXCR3 (TNR3-). The receptors come from a human donor in good health. Some clones in this sample may be carry-over from other donors' samples.

This sequence joins TRBV13 and TRBJ1-1. The CDR3 is 11 amino acids. Germline assignment: CDR1 PRHDT and CDR2 FYEKMQ (reference sequence). The CDR3 here is CASRVNTEAFF.

The chain carries TRBV12-3 or TRBV12-4 and TRBJ1-2. This CDR3 spans 14 amino acids. CDR3 sequence: CASSFSLANYGYTF.

The chain has TRBV14 and TRBJ2-1; TCRdb's D gene call, TRBD2, goes unchecked for lack of DNA. CDR3 length equals 15 residues. Germline V gene data show CDR1 as SGHDN and CDR2 as FVKESK. The CDR3 region is CASSLGLAVYNEQFF.

The CDR3 loop is CASSTRLASYEQYF. The gene calls are TRBV6-2 or TRBV6-3 and TRBJ2-7; the D call from TCRdb, TRBD2, cannot be confirmed without DNA. The CDR3 loop spans 14 amino acids. In germline, CDR1 is MNHEY, CDR2 SVGEGT.

The chain has TRBV19 and TRBJ2-3. The CDR3 has 12 residues. Germline CDR1 reads LNHDA; CDR2 reads SQIVND (reference sequence). The CDR3 sequence: CASTAVGDTQYF. Using reference TRBV19 and TRBJ2-3 for the parts outside the CDR3, the full variable domain is DGGITQSPKYLFRKEGQNVTLSCEQNLNHDAMYWYRQDPGQGLRLIYYSQIVNDFQKGDIAEGYSVSREKKESFPLTVTSAQKNPTAFYLCASTAVGDTQYFGPGTRLTVL.

J is TRBJ2-7 and V is TRBV12-3 or TRBV12-4. CDR3 size: 13 residues. The CDR3 reads CASSFGLTYEQYF.

The V gene is TRBV29-1, the J gene TRBJ2-5; TCRdb's D call of TRBD1 is untestable without DNA. CDR3 length equals 14 residues. Germline assignment: CDR1 SQVTM and CDR2 ANQGSEA. This chain's CDR3 is CSVPIRGSKETQYF.

The gene calls are TRBV29-1 and TRBJ2-1; without DNA, the TCRdb call of TRBD2 cannot be checked. The CDR3 extends over 12 amino acids. CDR1 is SQVTM and CDR2 is ANQGSEA in the germline V gene. CDR3: CSVLLTSSEQFF.

The V and J genes are TRBV28 and TRBJ1-5. The CDR3 runs to 15 residues. CDR1 is MDHEN, CDR2 SYDVKM, per germline. CDR3 sequence reads: CASNKEVEINQPQHF.

The CDR3 reads CASSPDRGLAKNIQYF. The V gene is TRBV5-1, the J gene TRBJ2-4; TCRdb gives TRBD1 as the D gene, but with no DNA this cannot be confirmed. The CDR3 runs 16 residues. Germline CDR1 SGHRS, CDR2 YFSETQ.

This chain joins TRBV5-6 and TRBJ2-7. CDR3 length equals 15 residues. In germline, CDR1 is SGHDT, CDR2 YYEEEE. CDR3 sequence reads: CASSPRDSFVYEQYF. The whole variable domain, remainder taken from reference TRBV5-6 and TRBJ2-7, is DAGVTQSPTHLIKTRGQQVTLRCSPKSGHDTVSWYQQALGQGPQFIFQYYEEEERQRGNFPDRFSGHQFPNYSSELNVNALLLGDSALYLCASSPRDSFVYEQYFGPGTRLTVT.

The chain links TRBV12-3 or TRBV12-4 to TRBJ2-5; TCRdb selects TRBD2, and the lack of DNA leaves this call unchecked. The CDR3 contains 14 residues. The CDR3 sequence is CASSFGEPQETQYF.

CDR3 region: CSVEDRGRSNGCTF. This chain joins TRBV29-1 and TRBJ1-2; TCRdb gives TRBD1 as the D gene, but with no DNA this cannot be confirmed. The CDR3 totals 14 residues. Germline V CDR1 and CDR2: SQVTM, ANQGSEA.

The chain recombines TRBV20-1 with TRBJ1-5; the D call from TCRdb, TRBD1, cannot be confirmed without DNA. The CDR3 covers 15 residues. Germline values: CDR1 DFQATT, CDR2 SNEGSKA (reference sequence). The CDR3 protein is CSAPDSSYSNQPQHF.

The rearrangement uses TRBV29-1 and TRBJ2-7; TCRdb proposes TRBD1, but this gene call is untestable without DNA. Germline-derived CDR1 and CDR2 are SQVTM and ANQGSEA. The CDR3 is made up of 14 amino acids. The CDR3 here is CSVEGTGNSYEQYF.

The chain has TRBV29-1 and TRBJ2-2. The CDR3 consists of 11 residues. In germline, CDR1 is SQVTM, CDR2 ANQGSEA. CDR3 sequence: CSVLRFGELFF.

V is TRBV11-2 and J is TRBJ2-2; TCRdb's D gene call, TRBD1, goes unchecked for lack of DNA. Germline CDR1 and CDR2: SGHAT and FQNNGV. The CDR3 has 17 residues. The CDR3 spells CASSWPPTGPNTGELFF.

The chain recombines TRBV7-9 with TRBJ1-4; the TCRdb call, TRBD1, lacks DNA for checking. CDR1 and CDR2 (germline): SEHNR, FQNEAQ (reference sequence). This CDR3 is 16 amino acids long. The CDR3 region is CASSLIQTGGEEKLFF.

This chain joins TRBV19 and TRBJ2-1; no DNA is available, so the TRBD1 call from TCRdb remains unchecked. From germline, CDR1 is LNHDA and CDR2 SQIVND (reference sequence). This CDR3 is 15 amino acids long. The CDR3 region is CASSPLGTAYNEQFF.

V is TRBV7-8 and J is TRBJ2-7; the TRBD1 assignment by TCRdb is unverifiable without DNA. The length of the CDR3 is 17 residues. The V gene's germline CDR1 is SGHVS and CDR2 FQNEAQ. The CDR3 sequence is CASSLFAGDGRGVEQYF.

The chain uses TRBV5-6 and TRBJ2-3. This CDR3 comprises 13 residues. Germline loops: CDR1 SGHDT, CDR2 YYEEEE. The CDR3 loop reads CASSSGLTDTQYF.

The V and J genes are TRBV29-1 and TRBJ2-2; the D gene TCRdb calls, TRBD1, cannot be checked with no DNA. This CDR3 has 14 residues. In germline, CDR1 is SQVTM, CDR2 ANQGSEA. The CDR3: CSVEDRRGFGELFF.

The rearrangement uses TRBV27 and TRBJ1-1; checking the TCRdb D call of TRBD1 is not possible without DNA. CDR1 MNHEY and CDR2 SMNVEV come from the germline V gene (reference sequence). This CDR3 is 14 amino acids long. The CDR3 region is CASSLRGMNTEAFF.

This chain uses TRBV4-3 with TRBJ1-5; TCRdb's D call of TRBD1 is untestable without DNA. Germline CDR1 LGHNA, CDR2 YSLEER. CDR3 length equals 15 residues. CDR3 region: CASSPGRGSNQPQHF.

The gene calls are TRBV4-1 and TRBJ2-6; there is no DNA to check the TCRdb D call of TRBD1. Germline-derived CDR1 and CDR2 are MGHRA and YSYEKL. This CDR3 contains 16 residues. The CDR3 region is CASSDSGASGANVLTF.

The CDR3 loop reads CASSLGQGNEQFF. V gene TRBV4-2 combines with J gene TRBJ2-1; TCRdb returns TRBD1, unconfirmable since there is no DNA. Germline loops: CDR1 LGHNA, CDR2 YNFKEQ. The CDR3 extends over 13 amino acids.

The chain is built from TRBV20-1 and TRBJ1-2. Germline CDR1 and CDR2: DFQATT and SNEGSKA (reference sequence). The CDR3 is 15 amino acids. CDR3 loop: CSAEPPDRTIYGYTF.

The J gene is TRBJ1-2, the V gene TRBV29-1. This CDR3 comprises 18 residues. The germline gives CDR1 SQVTM, CDR2 ANQGSEA. CDR3 in amino acids: CSVEVDRTPGMSGGGYTF.

This chain joins TRBV13 and TRBJ2-7. The CDR3 spans 13 residues. The germline CDR1 and CDR2 sequences are PRHDT and FYEKMQ (reference sequence). CDR3 loop: CASSSNSFYEQYF. Based on the CDR3 plus reference TRBV13 and TRBJ2-7, the full variable domain is AAGVIQSPRHLIKEKRETATLKCYPIPRHDTVYWYQQGPGQDPQFLISFYEKMQSDKGSIPDRFSAQQFSDYHSELNMSSLELGDSALYFCASSSNSFYEQYFGPGTRLTVT.